The next 6 T cell receptor beta chains were all read from a single sample in a study of T cell responses to AZD1222 COVID-19 vaccine. Measured with immunoSEQ multiplex PCR; TCRdb has only the in-frame clones, and not every one. The profile shows about 120,000 clones, about 86% of them singletons. The material was peripheral blood, obtained on day 0 of AZD1222 vaccination. The receptors originated from an adult in good health.

The chain links TRBV2 to TRBJ1-4, with D unresolved. Germline CDR1 SNHLY, CDR2 FYNNEI. Trimming pared 1 base from V and 14 bases from J, leaving 14 bases between. The CDR3 length is 13 residues. The CDR3 loop reads CASSEDQGRRLFF. In DNA, the CDR3 is TGTGCCAGCAGTGAAGATCAAGGGAGACGGCTGTTTTTT.

The rearrangement uses TRBV6-1 and TRBJ1-2; 9 bases line up with TRBD1. Trimming removed 2 bases from V and 4 bases from J; junction bases left unmatched: 5. Germline CDR1 is MNHNS and CDR2 is SASEGT. The CDR3 totals 15 residues. This CDR3 is CASSEPGQGSYGYTF. CDR3 in DNA: TGTGCCAGCAGTGAACCGGGACAGGGCTCCTATGGCTACACCTTC.

The rearrangement links TRBV5-1 to TRBJ1-6; D unresolved. The CDR3 length is 16 residues. The germline V gene has CDR1 SGHRS and CDR2 YFSETQ. Trimming left V 0 bases short and J 7 bases short, with 14 bases between. The CDR3 reads CASSLETAQGNSPLHF. The CDR3 coding sequence is TGCGCCAGCAGCTTGGAAACGGCCCAAGGCAATTCACCCCTCCACTTT.

The rearrangement links TRBV5-4 to TRBJ2-4; D is unclear. Germline CDR1 and CDR2: SGHNT and YYREEE (reference sequence). V was shortened by 3 bases and J by 1 base, with 8 bases between the two germline ends. The CDR3 runs to 14 residues. In DNA, the CDR3 is TGTGCCAGCAGCTATGAGTGGGCCAAAAACATTCAGTACTTC. Translating it yields CASSYEWAKNIQYF.

The V and J genes are TRBV28 and TRBJ1-1; the D is unclear. The germline V gene has CDR1 MDHEN and CDR2 SYDVKM. This CDR3 is built from 13 residues. V lost 2 bases and J 1 base, leaving 5 bases between the germline ends. As DNA, the CDR3 is TGTGCCAGCAGTTTAAAGCCGAACACTGAAGCTTTCTTT. It is translated as CASSLKPNTEAFF.

This clone has just one count. The chain uses TRBV29-1 and TRBJ1-5; D is possibly TRBD1 (5 bases). The CDR3 loop spans 12 amino acids. Per the germline V gene, CDR1 is SQVTM and CDR2 is ANQGSEA. V lost 5 bases to trimming and J lost 5 bases, with 10 bases between them. Written as DNA, the CDR3 is TGCAGCGTTATAGGACAAGATCAGCCCCAGCATTTT. Translation gives CSVIGQDQPQHF. The full variable domain, its missing parts supplied by reference TRBV29-1 and TRBJ1-5, is SAVISQKPSRDICQRGTSLTIQCQVDSQVTMMFWYRQQPGQSLTLIATANQGSEATYESGFVIDKFPISRPNLTFSTLTVSNMSPEDSSIYLCSVIGQDQPQHFGDGTRLSIL.